These 17 T cell receptor beta chains originate from one sample sequenced in a study of blood T cell repertoires in COVID-19 (dated by TCRdb to 2019 to 2021). Library prep was done by the immunoSEQ multiplex PCR assay. Drawn from immuneACCESS, this table holds only the in-frame rearrangements with V and J called that TCRdb kept. Clones are partly lost; checked studies trace under half to an unresolved V gene and leave the rest unexplained. For this sample the table gives some 80,000 clones, of which 80% to 95% were detected only once. The ten largest clones capture around 2.6% of the sample. The sequenced sample consisted of peripheral blood. These receptors were collected from a man between 45 and 60 years old with COVID-19, enrolled during active disease.

Concerning this clone: This specimen includes other DNA sequences encoding the same CDR3. V and J are TRBV2 and TRBJ1-5, with 7 bases matching TRBD1. The CDR3 runs to 13 residues. Unmatched junction bases numbered 3, after V lost 7 bases and J lost 3 bases. The germline V gene encodes CDR1 SNHLY and CDR2 FYNNEI. CDR3 sequence (DNA): TGTGCCAGCAAAGGACAGGCCAATCAGCCCCAGCATTTT. Its translation is CASKGQANQPQHF.

The chain carries TRBV30 and TRBJ1-5, with 7 bases that match TRBD1. The CDR3 covers 14 residues. V was pared by 3 bases and J by 2 bases, with 4 bases of the junction left unmatched. CDR1 and CDR2 from the germline V gene are GTSNPN and SVGIG (reference sequence). CDR3 sequence: CAWSGGTGNQPQHF. The CDR3 nucleotides read TGTGCCTGGAGCGGTGGGACAGGCAATCAGCCCCAGCATTTT.

This clone has a single count. This chain uses TRBV4-2 with TRBJ2-1; 9 nucleotides agree with TRBD2. This CDR3 comprises 17 residues. CDR1 is LGHNA and CDR2 is YNFKEQ in the germline V gene. J lost 5 bases, V lost 0 bases, and 8 bases had no gene match. CDR3 in amino acids: CASSQDQGSGSNNEQFF. CDR3 DNA: TGTGCCAGCAGCCAAGATCAGGGTAGCGGGAGCAACAATGAGCAGTTCTTC.

This sequence joins TRBV28 and TRBJ1-2, with a tentative D call TRBD1 (5 bases). The germline V gene encodes CDR1 MDHEN and CDR2 SYDVKM. V was pared by 4 bases and J by 6 bases, with 6 bases between. This CDR3 has 11 amino acids. In nucleotides, the CDR3 is TGTGCCAGCAGTTCAGGGAATGGCTACACCTTC. Translated, it gives CASSSGNGYTF.

This chain links TRBV28 with TRBJ1-1; no definite D call. The ends were cut back, 2 bases at V and 1 base at J, with 14 bases in the middle. The germline V gene has CDR1 MDHEN and CDR2 SYDVKM. The CDR3 has 16 residues. CDR3 nucleotide sequence: TGTGCCAGCAGTTTAGGGCAGCAAAATTGGAACACTGAAGCTTTCTTT. It specifies CASSLGQQNWNTEAFF.

The chain combines TRBV6-5 with TRBJ2-7; 7 bases map to TRBD2. The CDR3 has 11 amino acids. CDR1 MNHEY and CDR2 SVGAGI come from the germline V gene. Trimming cost V 6 bases and J 4 bases; bases outside gene matches: 0. Here the CDR3 reads CASRGLYEQYV. The DNA of the CDR3 is TGTGCCAGCAGGGGACTATACGAGCAGTACGTC.

The chain combines TRBV5-1 with TRBJ1-1, with 8 bases that match TRBD1. This CDR3 is 13 amino acids long. The germline V gene encodes CDR1 SGHRS and CDR2 YFSETQ. Trimming at V came to 0 bases and at J to 8 bases, leaving 3 bases not matched to a gene. CDR3 sequence reads: CASSLDRDREAFF. CDR3 nucleotides: TGCGCCAGCAGCTTGGACCGGGACAGGGAAGCTTTCTTT. Full variable domain (outside the CDR3, taken from reference TRBV5-1 and TRBJ1-1): KAGVTQTPRYLIKTRGQQVTLSCSPISGHRSVSWYQQTPGQGLQFLFEYFSETQRNKGNFPGRFSGRQFSNSRSEMNVSTLELGDSALYLCASSLDRDREAFFGQGTRLTVV.

V is TRBV19 and J is TRBJ2-3; a possible D gene is TRBD1 (6 bases). There are 14 residues in the CDR3. CDR1 is LNHDA and CDR2 is SQIVND in the germline V gene (reference sequence). Deletions cut 5 bases from V and 5 bases from J, with 14 bases between. This CDR3 reads CASSEAGTQDTQYF. The CDR3 DNA follows: TGTGCCAGTAGTGAAGCCGGGACACAAGATACGCAGTATTTT.

With regard to this clone: A read error may account for a junction end that differs from germline. The chain couples TRBV28 to TRBJ1-5, with a possible D match to TRBD1 (6 bases). Germline lookup yields CDR1 MDHEN and CDR2 SYDVKM. This CDR3 has 11 amino acids. In nucleotides, the CDR3 is TGTGCCAGCAGTTCCCGGGACAACCCCGCATTT. The encoded protein is CASSSRDNPAF.

The V gene is TRBV11-2, the J gene TRBJ2-1; 8 bases map to TRBD2. The trim removed 2 bases at V and 4 bases at J, leaving 4 bases unmatched. The CDR3 consists of 15 residues. Germline lookup yields CDR1 SGHAT and CDR2 FQNNGV. The CDR3 here is CASSLSGGGYNEQFF. CDR3 DNA: TGTGCCAGCAGCTTATCGGGGGGGGGATACAATGAGCAGTTCTTC.

Worth noting for this clone: Other DNA sequences within the sample encode an identical CDR3. The genes are TRBV7-2 and TRBJ1-5; no clear D. The germline V and J ends were trimmed by 1 base and 3 bases, with 13 bases remaining between them. Germline V gives CDR1 SGHTA, CDR2 FQGNSA. The CDR3 runs 16 residues. The CDR3 sequence: CASSLVHEGSNQPQHF. The CDR3 DNA is TGTGCCAGCAGCTTAGTTCACGAGGGATCCAATCAGCCCCAGCATTTT.

V and J are TRBV13 and TRBJ1-4, with 7 nucleotides matching TRBD1. V lost 5 bases, J lost 8 bases, and 8 bases stayed unmatched. CDR1 is PRHDT, CDR2 FYEKMQ, per germline (reference sequence). This CDR3 region has 14 residues. The CDR3 spells CASSPRDSREKLFF. The CDR3 DNA sequence: TGTGCCAGCAGCCCAAGGGACAGCAGGGAAAAACTGTTTTTT.

The chain uses TRBV7-9 and TRBJ1-2; maybe TRBD1 (5 bases). The V end was cut by 5 bases, the J end by 4 bases, with 14 bases between. This CDR3 spans 14 amino acids. Germline CDR1 is SEHNR and CDR2 is FQNEAQ (reference sequence). The CDR3 loop is CASSTTGDFYGYTF. The CDR3 region has the DNA TGTGCCAGCAGCACGACGGGGGACTTCTATGGCTACACCTTC. The variable domain in full, completed from reference TRBV7-9 and TRBJ1-2, reads DTGVSQNPRHKITKRGQNVTFRCDPISEHNRLYWYRQTLGQGPEFLTYFQNEAQLEKSRLLSDRFSAERPKGSFSTLEIQRTEQGDSAMYLCASSTTGDFYGYTFGSGTRLTVV.

This chain uses TRBV27 with TRBJ2-1; 7 bases agree with TRBD2. This CDR3 spans 15 amino acids. V lost 6 bases, J lost 5 bases, and 10 bases stayed unmatched. Per the germline V gene, CDR1 is MNHEY and CDR2 is SMNVEV (reference sequence). The CDR3 DNA sequence: TGTGCCAGCAGATCCGGCCAGGGAGGGAACAATGAGCAGTTCTTC. Its translation: CASRSGQGGNNEQFF.

The V call is TRBV9, the J call TRBJ2-7, with 8 nucleotides matching TRBD1. This CDR3 spans 18 amino acids. Trimming cost V 4 bases and J 1 base; bases outside gene matches: 16. Germline V gene sequence: CDR1 SGDLS, CDR2 YYNGEE. The CDR3 here is CASSPRRQGAILSYEQYV. The CDR3 coding sequence is TGTGCCAGCAGCCCCCGGAGGCAGGGGGCGATTCTGTCCTACGAGCAGTACGTC.

The V and J genes are TRBV5-1 and TRBJ2-2; 11 bases line up with TRBD1. J gave up 5 bases and V 3 bases, and 6 bases lay outside the gene matches. The CDR3 has 16 residues. Germline lookup yields CDR1 SGHRS and CDR2 YFSETQ. The CDR3 sequence is CASSSRTGGATGELFF. The DNA of the CDR3 is TGCGCCAGCAGCTCCCGGACAGGGGGCGCGACCGGGGAGCTGTTTTTT.

V usage is TRBV5-1 and J usage is TRBJ2-5; TRBD1 matches 8 bases. V lost 2 bases, J lost 5 bases, and 5 bases stayed unmatched. The CDR3 length is 14 residues. CDR1 SGHRS and CDR2 YFSETQ come from the germline V gene. This CDR3 is CASSLPGGAETQYF. For the CDR3, the DNA is TGCGCCAGCAGCTTACCAGGGGGCGCGGAGACCCAGTACTTC.